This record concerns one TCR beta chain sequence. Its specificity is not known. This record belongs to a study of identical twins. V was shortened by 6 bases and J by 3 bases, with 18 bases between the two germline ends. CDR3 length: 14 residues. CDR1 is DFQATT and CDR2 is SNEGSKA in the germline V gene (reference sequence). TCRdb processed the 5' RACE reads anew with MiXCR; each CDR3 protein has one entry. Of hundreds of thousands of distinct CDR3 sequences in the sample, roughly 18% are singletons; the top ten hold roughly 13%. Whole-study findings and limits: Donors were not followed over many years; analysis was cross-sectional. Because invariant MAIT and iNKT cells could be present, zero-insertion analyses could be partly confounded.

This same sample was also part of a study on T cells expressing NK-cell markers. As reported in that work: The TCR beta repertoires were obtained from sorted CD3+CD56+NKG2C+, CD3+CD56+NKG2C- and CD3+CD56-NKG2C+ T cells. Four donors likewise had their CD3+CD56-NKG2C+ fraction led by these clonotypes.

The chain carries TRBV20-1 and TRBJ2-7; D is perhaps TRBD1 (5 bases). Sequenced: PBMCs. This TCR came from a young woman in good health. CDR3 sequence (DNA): TGCAGTGCCGTTCGGGTAGCAGGGAACTACGAGCAGTACTTC. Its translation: CSAVRVAGNYEQYF.